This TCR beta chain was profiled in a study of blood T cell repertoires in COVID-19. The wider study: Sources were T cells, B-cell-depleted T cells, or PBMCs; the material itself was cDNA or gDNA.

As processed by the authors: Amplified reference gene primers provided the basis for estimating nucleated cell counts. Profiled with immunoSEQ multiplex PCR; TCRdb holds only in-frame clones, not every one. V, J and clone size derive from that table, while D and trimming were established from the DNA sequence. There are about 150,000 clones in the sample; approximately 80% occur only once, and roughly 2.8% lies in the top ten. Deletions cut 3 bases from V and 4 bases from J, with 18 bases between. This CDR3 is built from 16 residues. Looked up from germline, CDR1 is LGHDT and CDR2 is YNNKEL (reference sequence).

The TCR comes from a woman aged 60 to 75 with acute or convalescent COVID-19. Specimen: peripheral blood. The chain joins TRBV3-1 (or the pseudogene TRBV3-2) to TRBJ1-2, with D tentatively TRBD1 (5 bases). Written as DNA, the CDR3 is TGTGCCAGCAGCCACCCCTGGGAGGGGAGCGGCTATGGCTACACCTTC. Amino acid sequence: CASSHPWEGSGYGYTF.